This is a list of T cell receptor beta chains from one sample in a study of beta chain features in type 1 diabetes. The data were produced by immunoSEQ multiplex PCR, yet TCRdb's version contains in-frame clones alone and is incomplete. The data contain a few hundred thousand clones, around 9.6% of them singletons. Sequencing was performed on naive CD4+ T cells from blood. The receptor set was obtained from a woman between 18 and 29 years old in good health. Both conserved end residues are trimmed from each CDR3. Each record gives: CDR3 length, V gene, J gene, CDR3 protein.

15	TRBV11-2	TRBJ1-3	ASSVTGQGANGNTIY
13	TRBV5-6	TRBJ1-5	ASSPRLNSNQPQH
15	TRBV7-3	TRBJ2-4	ASSPGLAGASKNIQY
14	TRBV7-6	TRBJ2-3	ASSPVQGLVSDTQY
13	TRBV11-2	TRBJ2-6	ASSFQRAGANVLT
13	TRBV5-4	TRBJ2-7	ASSRLAGGGYEQY
15	TRBV7-9	TRBJ2-3	ASSPGTSGGGSDTQY
14	TRBV4-1	TRBJ1-1	ASSQDRDSSNTEAF
13	TRBV6-1	TRBJ1-2	ASSETWGDYYGYT
10	TRBV2	TRBJ1-2	ASAGAAYGYT
16	TRBV5-1	TRBJ2-3	ASSLPGLAGGLTDTQY
13	TRBV5-6	TRBJ1-2	ASSQYRSPNYGYT
13	TRBV27	TRBJ1-5	ASSPRGGGYQPQH
14	TRBV27	TRBJ2-7	ASNPGREKREDEQY
13	TRBV6-5	TRBJ2-1	ASSSTGTLNNEQF
12	TRBV14	TRBJ2-5	ASGVSGLGETQY
13	TRBV5-1	TRBJ2-1	ASSLVSDSYNEQF
12	TRBV19	TRBJ2-2	ASSTQAYTGELF
15	TRBV11-2	TRBJ2-3	ASSARTSGNVADTQY
12	TRBV7-9	TRBJ2-7	ASSPPGISYEQY
12	TRBV5-1	TRBJ1-6	ASSPTGSGSPLH
13	TRBV4-1	TRBJ1-1	ASSQRQESNTEAF
14	TRBV6-4	TRBJ2-2	ASRKTSGENTGELF
14	TRBV30	TRBJ2-2	AWSVLTGSNTGELF
13	TRBV2	TRBJ1-4	ASSAGGAEDEKLF
14	TRBV18	TRBJ2-1	ASSPTGGSSYNEQF
15	TRBV19	TRBJ2-6	ASSIGQGASGANVLT
12	TRBV5-6	TRBJ1-5	ASSLGRVNQPQH
10	TRBV14	TRBJ2-5	ASSGPEETQY
11	TRBV6-1	TRBJ2-1	ASSRGLYNEQF
14	TRBV5-1	TRBJ2-6	ASSYGGFSGANVLT
12	TRBV18	TRBJ2-3	ASSPQTRADTQY
11	TRBV5-8	TRBJ1-2	ASTSGGIYGYT